Following are 30 T cell receptor beta chains from one sample sequenced in a study of regulatory T cells in long-lasting Graves disease. Time point noted: persistent/refractory GD, antithyroid drugs over 5 years with positive TRAb. RNA isolated from PBMCs was used to make the TCR library. To make TCR beta libraries, researchers used iRepertoire HTBI primers and Arm-PCR of CDR3 regions. TCRdb redid the calling of the multiplex PCR reads with MiXCR, one entry per CDR3 protein. The table records hundreds of thousands of distinct CDR3 sequences, roughly 20% of them present only once. The sample in question was peripheral blood mononuclear cells (PBMCs), obtained when the disease was refractory, from a patient treated with antithyroid drugs. The receptors derive from a female donor with Graves disease.

This clonotype came up many times. The CDR3 bases are TGTGCCAGCAGTTTAGTTGGCGCAGGAGAGGGTCAGCCCCAGCATTTT. This encodes CASSLVGAGEGQPQHF. The genes are TRBV28 and TRBJ1-5; no clear D. V gave up 2 bases and J gave up 6 bases, with 17 bases separating them. The CDR3 has 16 residues. Germline loops: CDR1 MDHEN, CDR2 SYDVKM.

This clonotype came up a few times. The chain is built from TRBV28 and TRBJ1-3; D is ambiguous. Trimming pared 3 bases from V and 2 bases from J, leaving 8 bases between. This CDR3 is 14 amino acids long. Germline CDR1 is MDHEN and CDR2 is SYDVKM. For the CDR3, the DNA is TGTGCCAGCAGTTTCCGCATGACTGGAAACACCATATATTTT. It translates to CASSFRMTGNTIYF.

The genes are TRBV20-1 and TRBJ2-4; D remains ambiguous. The CDR3 runs to 13 residues. Germline values: CDR1 DFQATT, CDR2 SNEGSKA (reference sequence). Trimming shortened V by 7 bases and J by 0 bases, and 10 bases separated the two germline ends. The CDR3 loop reads CSERAVAKNIQYF. The CDR3 DNA sequence: TGCAGTGAAAGAGCAGTAGCCAAAAACATTCAGTACTTC.

Only one count was recorded for this clonotype. The chain employs TRBV7-9 and TRBJ2-1, with TRBD2 identical over 13 bases. Germline V CDR1 and CDR2: SEHNR, FQNEAQ (reference sequence). This CDR3 comprises 16 residues. Germline trimming cut 5 bases from V and 3 bases from J; bases unmatched to any gene: 4. The CDR3 DNA sequence: TGTGCCAGCAGCCAAGGGACTAGCGGGAACTACAATGAGCAGTTCTTC. It encodes CASSQGTSGNYNEQFF.

This clonotype came up a few times. The gene calls are TRBV19 and TRBJ1-2; D perhaps matches TRBD1 (5 bases). In germline, CDR1 is LNHDA, CDR2 SQIVND (reference sequence). The CDR3 is 12 residues long. Trimming left V 9 bases short and J 3 bases short, with 11 bases between. CDR3 bases: TGTGCCAGCAGTCCGGGGCACTATGGCTACACCTTC. Protein: CASSPGHYGYTF.

This clonotype was seen many times. The chain has TRBV6-2 or TRBV6-3 and TRBJ2-7; 8 nucleotides match TRBD1. This CDR3 has 16 residues. Germline values: CDR1 MNHEY, CDR2 SVGEGT. V dropped 6 bases and J dropped 2; count of bases not matched to a gene: 12. In DNA form, the CDR3 reads TGTGCCAGCAGAAAAACTTCCGGGACAGGAACCTACGAGCAGTACTTC. It codes for CASRKTSGTGTYEQYF.

This clonotype was found many times. This rearrangement joins TRBV29-1 to TRBJ1-2; perhaps TRBD1 as D (6 bases). Germline assignment: CDR1 SQVTM and CDR2 ANQGSEA. Trimming pared 3 bases from V and 3 bases from J, leaving 11 bases between. The CDR3 extends over 13 amino acids. The CDR3 sequence: CSVDSAGDYGYTF. As DNA, the CDR3 is TGCAGCGTTGATTCAGCAGGGGACTATGGCTACACCTTC.

The chain links TRBV27 to TRBJ2-7; possible D gene TRBD1, 5 bases. The V gene's germline CDR1 is MNHEY and CDR2 SMNVEV (reference sequence). This CDR3 has 15 amino acids. Trimming took 3 bases from V and 1 from J, leaving 13 bases between them. The CDR3 here is CASSFGAGWSYEQYF. Here the CDR3 DNA reads TGTGCCAGCAGTTTTGGGGCAGGGTGGTCCTACGAGCAGTACTTC.

This clonotype was observed at least ten times. J is TRBJ1-1 and V is TRBV30; D is possibly TRBD1 (5 bases). The length of the CDR3 is 13 residues. CDR1 and CDR2 from the germline V gene are GTSNPN and SVGIG (reference sequence). V lost 0 bases and J 1 base, leaving 6 bases between the germline ends. The chain's CDR3 is CAWSVGQNTEAFF. The CDR3 DNA follows: TGTGCCTGGAGTGTGGGGCAGAACACTGAAGCTTTCTTT. Complete variable domain (other parts from reference TRBV30 and TRBJ1-1): SQTIHQWPATLVQPVGSPLSLECTVEGTSNPNLYWYRQAAGRGLQLLFYSVGIGQISSEVPQNLSASRPQDRQFILSSKKLLLSDSGFYLCAWSVGQNTEAFFGQGTRLTVV.

In its sample, this clonotype was seen once. A much larger clone sits a single nucleotide away, making a read error possible. This chain uses TRBV12-3 or TRBV12-4 with TRBJ1-1; no firm D call. The CDR3 is 12 amino acids. Trimming shortened V by 4 bases and J by 8 bases, and 11 bases separated the two germline ends. The CDR3 reads CASSSVSEEAFF. CDR3 nucleotides: TGTGCCAGCAGTTCCGTCAGCGAGGAAGCTTTCTTT.

This clonotype was seen ten or more times. The chain is built from TRBV2 and TRBJ2-5; unclear D gene. Germline CDR1 and CDR2: SNHLY and FYNNEI. The CDR3 has 11 residues. V was shortened by 6 bases and J by 5 bases, with 7 bases between the two germline ends. The CDR3 sequence: CASRESETQYF. CDR3 DNA: TGTGCCAGCAGAGAATCGGAGACCCAGTACTTC.

The gene calls are TRBV5-8 and TRBJ1-2; D not resolved. The CDR3 consists of 11 residues. The germline V gene encodes CDR1 SGHTS and CDR2 YDEGEE. Trimming left V 4 bases short and J 7 bases short, with 8 bases between. The CDR3 nucleotides read TGTGCCAGCAGCAGCACTGGTGGCTACACCTTC. It translates to CASSSTGGYTF.

This clonotype was observed at least ten times. The CDR3 sequence: CASSPDGRANTEAFF. The DNA for the CDR3 is TGCGCCAGCAGCCCGGACGGCAGGGCGAACACTGAAGCTTTCTTT. The rearrangement links TRBV5-1 to TRBJ1-1; perhaps TRBD1 as D (5 bases). V shed 4 bases and J shed 1 base, with 14 bases lying between them. Germline values: CDR1 SGHRS, CDR2 YFSETQ. This CDR3 contains 15 residues.

This clonotype has a count of ten or more. The chain couples TRBV2 to TRBJ2-7; TRBD2 matches 8 bases. V dropped 5 bases and J dropped 3; count of bases not matched to a gene: 6. Looked up from germline, CDR1 is SNHLY and CDR2 is FYNNEI. The CDR3 spans 14 residues. CDR3 amino acids: CASSYSGDNYEQYF. CDR3 DNA: TGTGCCAGCAGTTATAGCGGGGACAACTACGAGCAGTACTTC.

In this sample, this clonotype turned up a few times. The chain employs TRBV7-9 and TRBJ1-1; D unclear. CDR1 SEHNR and CDR2 FQNEAQ come from the germline V gene (reference sequence). Trimming took off 8 bases at V and 5 bases at J, with 12 bases between the two ends. The CDR3 is 12 amino acids. In nucleotides, the CDR3 is TGTGCCAGCGTGGCGAGCGGAACTGAAGCTTTCTTT. Translation gives CASVASGTEAFF.

This clonotype occurred many times. The chain has TRBV28 and TRBJ2-7, with 8 bases identical to TRBD2. J was trimmed by 5 bases and V by 6 bases; bases with no gene match: 12. This CDR3 has 15 amino acids. Per the germline V gene, CDR1 is MDHEN and CDR2 is SYDVKM. Here the CDR3 DNA reads TGTGCCAGCAGACGAAGCGGGAGTCCTCGGAACGAGCAGTACTTC. Protein sequence: CASRRSGSPRNEQYF.

CDR3 coding DNA: TGTGCCAGTGGACAGGGACAGGGAAAGACCCAGTACTTC. It translates to CASGQGQGKTQYF. V gene TRBV19 combines with J gene TRBJ2-5, with TRBD1 matching 9 bases. Germline loops: CDR1 LNHDA, CDR2 SQIVND (reference sequence). The CDR3 consists of 13 residues. The ends lost 8 bases at V and 6 bases at J; junction bases unmatched: 7.

This clonotype was found a few times. V gene TRBV19 combines with J gene TRBJ1-5; 11 nucleotides agree with TRBD1. The ends lost 7 bases at V and 1 base at J; junction bases unmatched: 6. Germline assignment: CDR1 LNHDA and CDR2 SQIVND (reference sequence). CDR3 length equals 16 residues. The CDR3 sequence is CASTGQGAGSNQPQHF. CDR3 sequence (DNA): TGTGCCAGTACCGGACAGGGGGCTGGCAGCAATCAGCCCCAGCATTTT.

The chain carries TRBV20-1 and TRBJ2-7; TRBD1 agrees at 10 bases. The CDR3 runs 14 residues. Germline trimming cut 6 bases from V and 5 bases from J; bases unmatched to any gene: 10. The germline gives CDR1 DFQATT, CDR2 SNEGSKA (reference sequence). The CDR3 spells CSAPGGQGKHEQYF. DNA for the CDR3: TGCAGTGCCCCGGGGGGACAGGGGAAACACGAGCAGTACTTC.

This clonotype was seen more than once but under ten times. The chain is built from TRBV7-9 and TRBJ1-5; D remains ambiguous. Trimming shortened V by 4 bases and J by 6 bases, and 16 bases separated the two germline ends. This CDR3 comprises 15 residues. CDR1 and CDR2 from the germline V gene are SEHNR and FQNEAQ (reference sequence). The CDR3 sequence: CASSSSRVKGQPQHF. The CDR3 nucleotides read TGTGCCAGCAGCTCATCCCGTGTCAAAGGTCAGCCCCAGCATTTT.

This chain links TRBV5-8 with TRBJ1-4; 7 bases line up with TRBD1. V shed 3 bases, J shed 6 bases, and the junction held 8 bases outside the gene matches. The CDR3 extends over 15 amino acids. From germline, CDR1 is SGHTS and CDR2 YDEGEE. The CDR3 reads CASSSRDRNYEKLFF. CDR3 coding DNA: TGTGCCAGCAGCTCCCGGGACAGAAACTATGAAAAACTGTTTTTT.

This clonotype was detected many times. The chain employs TRBV28 and TRBJ1-4; TRBD1 agrees at 7 bases. The V gene end was trimmed by 6 bases and the J gene end by 8 bases; junction bases not matched to a gene: 6. Germline CDR1 MDHEN, CDR2 SYDVKM. The length of the CDR3 is 13 residues. The CDR3 here is CASRYRGREKLFF. CDR3 nucleotide sequence: TGTGCCAGCAGGTACAGGGGTAGGGAAAAACTGTTTTTT. Full variable domain (remainder filled in from reference TRBV28 and TRBJ1-4): DVKVTQSSRYLVKRTGEKVFLECVQDMDHENMFWYRQDPGLGLRLIYFSYDVKMKEKGDIPEGYSVSREKKERFSLILESASTNQTSMYLCASRYRGREKLFFGSGTQLSVL.

The V gene is TRBV12-3 or TRBV12-4, the J gene TRBJ1-5; no clear D gene. The CDR3 length is 12 residues. The V gene lost 6 bases and the J gene lost 6 bases, with 9 bases spanning the gap. CDR3 nucleotides: TGTGCCAGCAGCCTCTCCCGTCAGCCCCAGCATTTT. This sequence encodes CASSLSRQPQHF.

The chain couples TRBV7-6 to TRBJ2-3, with 7 bases fitting TRBD2. The germline CDR1 and CDR2 sequences are SGHVS and FNYEAQ. The V and J ends lost 1 base and 3 bases, in that order; junction bases with no gene match: 10. There are 17 residues in the CDR3. The CDR3 sequence is CASSLVIAGDRTDTQYF. The DNA for the CDR3 is TGTGCCAGCAGCTTAGTAATCGCGGGAGATCGGACAGATACGCAGTATTTT.

V gene TRBV7-2 combines with J gene TRBJ2-2; no clear D. Germline CDR1 is SGHTA and CDR2 is FQGNSA. The CDR3 is made up of 12 amino acids. V dropped 5 bases and J dropped 6 bases, with 7 bases sitting between them. The CDR3: CASSPSPGELFF. CDR3 nucleotide sequence: TGTGCCAGCAGCCCGTCCCCCGGGGAGCTGTTTTTT.

The chain carries TRBV11-2 and TRBJ2-7, with 8 nucleotides matching TRBD2. After removal of 9 bases from V and 5 bases from J, the junction contained 6 bases not matched to a gene. The CDR3 runs to 12 residues. Per the germline V gene, CDR1 is SGHAT and CDR2 is FQNNGV. The CDR3: CARRLALDEQYF. The CDR3 DNA is TGTGCCAGGAGACTAGCGTTGGACGAGCAGTACTTC.

The V gene is TRBV6-1, the J gene TRBJ2-7, with 13 bases fitting TRBD2. The V segment lost 5 bases and the J segment 3 bases; nucleotides outside the gene matches: 4. The germline V gene encodes CDR1 MNHNS and CDR2 SASEGT. The CDR3 spans 15 residues. CDR3 bases: TGTGCCAGCAGTAGGACTAGCGGGAGTGGCTACGAGCAGTACTTC. This codes for CASSRTSGSGYEQYF.

This clonotype was observed once. The chain carries TRBV7-2 and TRBJ2-3; D unclear. This CDR3 contains 16 residues. Germline CDR1 and CDR2: SGHTA and FQGNSA. V was shortened by 0 bases and J by 0 bases, with 10 bases between the two germline ends. CDR3 bases: TGTGCCAGCAGCTTAGCGAGATCACCTAGCACAGATACGCAGTATTTT. Its protein is CASSLARSPSTDTQYF.

This clonotype was observed a handful of times. J is TRBJ2-1 and V is TRBV20-1; the match to TRBD2 covers 10 bases. Per germline, CDR1 DFQATT and CDR2 SNEGSKA (reference sequence). This CDR3 comprises 15 residues. The J segment lost 9 bases and the V segment lost 0 bases, leaving 8 bases of the junction unmatched. Here the CDR3 DNA reads TGCAGTGCTAGAGATATTGCTAGCGGGAGCGGTGAGCAGTTCTTC. It specifies CSARDIASGSGEQFF.

This clonotype was recorded a few times. This chain links TRBV5-1 with TRBJ1-4, with unresolved D. Germline V gene data show CDR1 as SGHRS and CDR2 as YFSETQ. V lost 4 bases and J lost 5, with 9 bases in between. The CDR3 loop spans 13 amino acids. CDR3 loop: CASSPGSNEKLFF. In DNA form, the CDR3 reads TGCGCCAGCAGCCCGGGATCCAATGAAAAACTGTTTTTT.